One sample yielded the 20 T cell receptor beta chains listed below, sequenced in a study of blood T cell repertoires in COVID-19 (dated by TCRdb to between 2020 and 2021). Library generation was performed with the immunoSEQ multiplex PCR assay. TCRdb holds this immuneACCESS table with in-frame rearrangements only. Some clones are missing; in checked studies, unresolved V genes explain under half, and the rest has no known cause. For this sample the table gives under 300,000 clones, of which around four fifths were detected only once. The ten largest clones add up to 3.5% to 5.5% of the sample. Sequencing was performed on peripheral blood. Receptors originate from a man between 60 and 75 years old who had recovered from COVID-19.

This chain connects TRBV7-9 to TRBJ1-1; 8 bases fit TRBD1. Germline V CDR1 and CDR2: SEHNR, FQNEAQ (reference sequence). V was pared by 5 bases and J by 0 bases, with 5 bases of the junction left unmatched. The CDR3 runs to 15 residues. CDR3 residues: CASSPQGQVNTEAFF. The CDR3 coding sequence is TGTGCCAGCAGCCCACAGGGACAGGTGAACACTGAAGCTTTCTTT.

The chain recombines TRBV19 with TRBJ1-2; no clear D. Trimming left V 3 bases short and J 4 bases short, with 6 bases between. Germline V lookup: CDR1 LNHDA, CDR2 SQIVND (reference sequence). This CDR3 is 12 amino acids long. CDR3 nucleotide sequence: TGTGCCAGTAGTATTGAGGGCTATGGCTACACCTTC. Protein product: CASSIEGYGYTF.

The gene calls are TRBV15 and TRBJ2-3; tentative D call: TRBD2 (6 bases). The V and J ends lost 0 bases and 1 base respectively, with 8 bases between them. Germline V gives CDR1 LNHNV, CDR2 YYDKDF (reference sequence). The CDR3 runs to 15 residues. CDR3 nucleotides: TGTGCCACCAGCAGAGAGGCTAGCGGCACAGATACGCAGTATTTT. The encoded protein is CATSREASGTDTQYF.

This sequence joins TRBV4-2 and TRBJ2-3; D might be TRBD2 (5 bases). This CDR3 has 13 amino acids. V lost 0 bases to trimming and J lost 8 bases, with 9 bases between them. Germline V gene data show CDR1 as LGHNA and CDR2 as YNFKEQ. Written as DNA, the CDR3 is TGTGCCAGCAGCCAAGATTCGAGGGCTACGCAGTATTTT. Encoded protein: CASSQDSRATQYF.

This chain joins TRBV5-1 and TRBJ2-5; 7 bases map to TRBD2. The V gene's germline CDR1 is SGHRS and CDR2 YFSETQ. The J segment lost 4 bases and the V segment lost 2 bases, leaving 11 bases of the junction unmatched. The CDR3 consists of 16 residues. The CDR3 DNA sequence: TGCGCCAGCAGCTTATTTGCTAGCGGTGGGGGAGAGACCCAGTACTTC. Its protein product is CASSLFASGGGETQYF.

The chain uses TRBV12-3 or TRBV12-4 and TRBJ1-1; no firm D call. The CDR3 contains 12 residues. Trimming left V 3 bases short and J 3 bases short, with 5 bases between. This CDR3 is CASSFRYTEAFF. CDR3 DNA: TGTGCCAGCAGTTTTCGGTACACTGAAGCTTTCTTT.

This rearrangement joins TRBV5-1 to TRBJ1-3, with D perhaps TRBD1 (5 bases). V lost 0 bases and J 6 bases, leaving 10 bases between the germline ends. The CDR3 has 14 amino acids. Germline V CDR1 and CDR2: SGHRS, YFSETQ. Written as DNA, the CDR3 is TGCGCCAGCAGCTTGGCCGGGGGTGAAAACACCATATATTTT. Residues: CASSLAGGENTIYF.

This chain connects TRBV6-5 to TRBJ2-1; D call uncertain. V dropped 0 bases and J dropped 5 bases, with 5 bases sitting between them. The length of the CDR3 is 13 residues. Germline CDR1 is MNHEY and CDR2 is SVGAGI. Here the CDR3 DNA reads TGTGCCAGCAGTTACTCTGGAGACAATGAGCAGTTCTTC. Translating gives CASSYSGDNEQFF.

The CDR3 bases are TGTGCCAGCAGCCAGGACTACAGCTCCTACGAGCAGTACTTC. Its protein product is CASSQDYSSYEQYF. The V gene is TRBV7-2, the J gene TRBJ2-7; perhaps TRBD2 as D (6 bases). The CDR3 runs 14 residues. Germline lookup yields CDR1 SGHTA and CDR2 FQGNSA. V lost 5 bases and J 0 bases, leaving 11 bases between the germline ends.

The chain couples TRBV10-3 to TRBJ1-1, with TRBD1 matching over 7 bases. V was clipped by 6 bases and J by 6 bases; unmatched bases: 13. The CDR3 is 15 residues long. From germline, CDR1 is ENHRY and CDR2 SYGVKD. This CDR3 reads CAISPSTGIIPEAFF. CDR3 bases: TGTGCCATCAGCCCATCGACAGGGATAATCCCTGAAGCTTTCTTT.

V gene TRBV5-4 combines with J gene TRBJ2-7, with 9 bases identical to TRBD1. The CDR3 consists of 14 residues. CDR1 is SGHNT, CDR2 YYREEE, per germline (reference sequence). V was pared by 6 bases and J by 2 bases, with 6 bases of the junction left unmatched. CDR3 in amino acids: CASTRDRAPYEQYF. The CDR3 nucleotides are TGTGCCAGCACCAGGGACAGGGCCCCCTACGAGCAGTACTTC.

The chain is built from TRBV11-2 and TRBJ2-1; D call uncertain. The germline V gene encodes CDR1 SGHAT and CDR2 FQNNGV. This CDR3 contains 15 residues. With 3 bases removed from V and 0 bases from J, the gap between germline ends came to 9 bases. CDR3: CASSFGASSYNEQFF. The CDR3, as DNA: TGTGCCAGCAGCTTCGGAGCGTCCTCCTACAATGAGCAGTTCTTC.

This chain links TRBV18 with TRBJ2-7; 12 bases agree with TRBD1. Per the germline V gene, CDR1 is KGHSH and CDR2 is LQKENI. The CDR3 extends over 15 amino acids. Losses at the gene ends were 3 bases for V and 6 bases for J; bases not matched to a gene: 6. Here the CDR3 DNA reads TGTGCCAGCTCACCCTGGGGACAGGGGGCCGGCGAGCAGTACTTC. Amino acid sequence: CASSPWGQGAGEQYF.

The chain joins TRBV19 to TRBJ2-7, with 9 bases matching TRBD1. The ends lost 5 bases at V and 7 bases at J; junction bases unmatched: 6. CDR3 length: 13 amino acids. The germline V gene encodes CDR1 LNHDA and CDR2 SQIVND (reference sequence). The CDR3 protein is CASSPGQGLEQYF. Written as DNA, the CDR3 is TGTGCCAGTAGTCCGGGACAGGGTCTGGAGCAGTACTTC.

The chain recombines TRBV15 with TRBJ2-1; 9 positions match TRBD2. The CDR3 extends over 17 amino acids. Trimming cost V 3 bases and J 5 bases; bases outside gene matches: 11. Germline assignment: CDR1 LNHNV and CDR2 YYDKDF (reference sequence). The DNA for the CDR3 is TGTGCCACCAGCAGTTGGGCGGCGGGGGGGAAACACAATGAGCAGTTCTTC. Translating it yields CATSSWAAGGKHNEQFF. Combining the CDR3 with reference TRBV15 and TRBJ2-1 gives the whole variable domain DAMVIQNPRYQVTQFGKPVTLSCSQTLNHNVMYWYQQKSSQAPKLLFHYYDKDFNNEADTPDNFQSRRPNTSFCFLDIRSPGLGDTAMYLCATSSWAAGGKHNEQFFGPGTRLTVL.

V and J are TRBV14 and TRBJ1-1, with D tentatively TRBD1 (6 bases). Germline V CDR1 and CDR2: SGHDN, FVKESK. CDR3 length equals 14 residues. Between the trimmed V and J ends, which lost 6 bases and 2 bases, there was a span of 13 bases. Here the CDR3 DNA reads TGTGCCAGCAGTCACAGGGACGGAAACACTGAAGCTTTCTTT. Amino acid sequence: CASSHRDGNTEAFF.

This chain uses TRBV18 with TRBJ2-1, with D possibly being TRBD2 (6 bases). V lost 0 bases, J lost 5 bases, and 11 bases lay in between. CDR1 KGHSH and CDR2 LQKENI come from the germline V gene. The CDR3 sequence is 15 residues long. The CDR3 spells CASSPPSLANNEQFF. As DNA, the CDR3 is TGTGCCAGCTCACCACCGTCCCTAGCGAACAATGAGCAGTTCTTC.

As DNA, the CDR3 is TGTGCCAGCAGCCCAGGCCTCAGAAACTCCTACGAGCAGTACTTC. Translating gives CASSPGLRNSYEQYF. The chain links TRBV27 to TRBJ2-7, with D unclear. Germline values: CDR1 MNHEY, CDR2 SMNVEV (reference sequence). The CDR3 extends over 15 amino acids. V shed 6 bases and J shed 0 bases, with 15 bases lying between them.

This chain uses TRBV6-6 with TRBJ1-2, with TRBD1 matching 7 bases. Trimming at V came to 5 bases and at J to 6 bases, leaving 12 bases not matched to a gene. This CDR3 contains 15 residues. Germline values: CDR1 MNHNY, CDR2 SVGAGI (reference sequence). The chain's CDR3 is CASSAQGVGGNGYTF. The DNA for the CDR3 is TGTGCCAGCAGTGCCCAGGGGGTGGGTGGGAATGGCTACACCTTC.

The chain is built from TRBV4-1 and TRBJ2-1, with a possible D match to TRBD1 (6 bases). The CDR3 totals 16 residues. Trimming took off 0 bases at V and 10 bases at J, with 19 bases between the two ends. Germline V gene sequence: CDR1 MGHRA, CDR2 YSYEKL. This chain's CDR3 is CASSQEWDGTLKEQFF. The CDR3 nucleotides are TGCGCCAGCAGCCAAGAATGGGACGGGACATTAAAGGAGCAGTTCTTC.